What follows is one T cell receptor beta chain and its context. Authors' methods: Researchers report that nucleated cell counts were estimated from reference gene primer amplification. Profiled with immunoSEQ multiplex PCR; TCRdb holds only in-frame clones, not every one. The D gene and trimming were derived from the DNA, and the V and J assignments and clone size from that table. This table has 200,000 to 300,000 clones, less than 90% appearing once. This sample was taken from a study of blood T cell repertoires in COVID-19. Across the study: Sites in the United States, Italy and Spain provided acute and convalescent COVID-19 samples.

This receptor was obtained from a man between 60 and 70 years old with acute or convalescent COVID-19. Sequencing was carried out using peripheral blood.

The CDR3, as DNA: TGTGCCAGCAGTAGGGACTCCGGGGGCTACACCTTC. It codes for CASSRDSGGYTF. This chain joins TRBV2 and TRBJ1-2, with D maybe TRBD1 (5 bases). Germline V gene lookup returns CDR1 SNHLY and CDR2 FYNNEI. Trimming removed 5 bases from V and 8 bases from J, with 12 bases in between. The CDR3 has 12 residues.